A single sample is the source of the 5 T cell receptor beta chains below, sequenced in a study of cytomegalovirus exposure and HLA in healthy donors. PCR was performed using 60 Vbeta and 13 Jbeta primers. Some clones are missing from TCRdb's copy, which holds only in-frame ones; the method was immunoSEQ multiplex PCR. The data hold 150,000 to 200,000 clones, with over 80% observed a single time. Material: PBMCs. The receptor source for this set is a man between 50 and 59 years old in good health and CMV-seronegative.

V is TRBV19 and J is TRBJ2-3, with D perhaps TRBD2 (5 bases). Germline assignment: CDR1 LNHDA and CDR2 SQIVND (reference sequence). The length of the CDR3 is 15 residues. Trimming left V 9 bases short and J 2 bases short, with 18 bases between. The CDR3 region has the DNA TGTGCCAGCAAGGACTCGCGGGCCTACACAGATACGCAGTATTTT. Translating it yields CASKDSRAYTDTQYF. The full variable domain, rest sourced from reference TRBV19 and TRBJ2-3, is DGGITQSPKYLFRKEGQNVTLSCEQNLNHDAMYWYRQDPGQGLRLIYYSQIVNDFQKGDIAEGYSVSREKKESFPLTVTSAQKNPTAFYLCASKDSRAYTDTQYFGPGTRLTVL.

CDR3 nucleotides: TGTGCCAGCAGCTCCGAGGGGACTAGCGGGGGCTGGGAGCAGTTCTTC. Translated: CASSSEGTSGGWEQFF. J is TRBJ2-1 and V is TRBV9; the match to TRBD2 covers 14 bases. The CDR3 is 16 amino acids. J gave up 10 bases and V 4 bases, and 10 bases lay outside the gene matches. Per the germline V gene, CDR1 is SGDLS and CDR2 is YYNGEE.

This clone was observed once. This sequence joins TRBV28 and TRBJ2-7, with 8 bases matching TRBD2. Germline V gives CDR1 MDHEN, CDR2 SYDVKM. The CDR3 loop spans 15 amino acids. V shed 4 bases and J 4 bases; nucleotides not matched to a gene: 9. CDR3 nucleotide sequence: TGTGCCAGCAGTTGGGGTAGCGGGAAAAGTTACGAGCAGTACTTC. It is translated as CASSWGSGKSYEQYF.

The J gene is TRBJ2-7, the V gene TRBV5-1; D perhaps matches TRBD1 (5 bases). Trimming took off 3 bases at V and 3 bases at J, with 16 bases between the two ends. The CDR3 spans 15 residues. Germline V CDR1 and CDR2: SGHRS, YFSETQ. The CDR3 sequence is CASSSGRAGHYEQYF. For the CDR3, the DNA is TGCGCCAGCAGCTCCGGACGGGCAGGGCACTACGAGCAGTACTTC.

This rearrangement joins TRBV28 to TRBJ1-5; no clear D gene. V dropped 6 bases and J dropped 2 bases, with 17 bases sitting between them. Germline V gene lookup returns CDR1 MDHEN and CDR2 SYDVKM. The CDR3 consists of 16 residues. This chain's CDR3 is CASRRAGSNGNQPQHF. For the CDR3, the DNA is TGTGCCAGCAGACGGGCGGGGAGTAACGGCAATCAGCCCCAGCATTTT.